This TCR beta chain was identified during a study of identical twins. Broader study findings: Out-of-frame sharing of TCR alpha in monozygotic twins was underestimated by models. Twins showed weaker excess sharing in their beta out-of-frame sequences. Twins shared out-of-frame alpha sequences with excess low generation probability. With abundant cord blood beta clonotypes, insertions were fewer; memory repertoires showed no such pattern.

On this clonotype: Its antigen remains unidentified.

TCRdb redid the calling of the 5' RACE reads with MiXCR, one entry per CDR3 protein. This table holds roughly 710,000 distinct CDR3 sequences, around 6.1% found once. The CDR3 sequence is 13 residues long. V lost 3 bases to trimming and J lost 6 bases, with 10 bases between them. The germline V gene has CDR1 SNHLY and CDR2 FYNNEI. Source material: naive T cells sorted from blood. The chain couples TRBV2 to TRBJ2-3; possibly TRBD1 or TRBD2 for D (5 bases each). This TCR was sampled from a man aged 18-30 years in good health. The CDR3 loop is CASSDRDDDTQYF. The CDR3 bases are TGTGCCAGCAGTGACAGGGACGACGATACGCAGTATTTT.